These 10 T cell receptor beta chains share one sample of origin, sequenced in a study of blood T cell repertoires in COVID-19. Method: immunoSEQ multiplex PCR; TCRdb's copy keeps in-frame clones and lacks some. In the table there are about 320,000 clones, around 84% of which are singletons. Sequences were obtained from PBMCs or T cells enriched from blood (not recorded which). Receptor source: a woman aged 30 to 39 who had been exposed to COVID-19.

V gene TRBV12-3 or TRBV12-4 combines with J gene TRBJ1-2; possible D gene TRBD1, 5 bases. Trimming took off 5 bases at V and 5 bases at J, with 9 bases between the two ends. This CDR3 has 12 amino acids. The CDR3 nucleotides are TGTGCCAGCAGTCCAGGGCATTATGGCTACACCTTC. Translation: CASSPGHYGYTF.

The V gene is TRBV28, the J gene TRBJ1-2; D is unclear. This CDR3 comprises 15 residues. The V end lost 6 bases, the J end lost 4 bases, and 18 bases lay between the germline ends. Per the germline V gene, CDR1 is MDHEN and CDR2 is SYDVKM. The DNA for the CDR3 is TGTGCCAGCAGCTCTGACATGGGCCAAAGCTATGGCTACACCTTC. Its translation is CASSSDMGQSYGYTF.

J is TRBJ2-5 and V is TRBV6-5; the D gene is possibly TRBD1 (6 bases). CDR1 is MNHEY and CDR2 is SVGAGI in the germline V gene. This CDR3 is built from 13 residues. Trimming left V 5 bases short and J 3 bases short, with 10 bases between. CDR3 amino acids: CASSTGTEETQYF. The CDR3 bases are TGTGCCAGCAGTACAGGGACGGAAGAGACCCAGTACTTC.

In DNA form, the CDR3 reads TGTGCCAGCAGCGGAGATGGGTCAGATACGCAGTATTTT. Translating gives CASSGDGSDTQYF. This rearrangement joins TRBV7-9 to TRBJ2-3; D remains unclear. With 5 bases removed from V and 4 bases from J, the gap between germline ends came to 10 bases. Germline assignment: CDR1 SEHNR and CDR2 FQNEAQ (reference sequence). The CDR3 sequence is 13 residues long.

This chain joins TRBV30 and TRBJ2-7; 8 nucleotides align to TRBD1. CDR3 length: 14 amino acids. V lost 1 base to trimming and J lost 2 bases; unmatched junction nucleotides: 4. Germline loops: CDR1 GTSNPN, CDR2 SVGIG (reference sequence). DNA for the CDR3: TGTGCCTGGAGTGCAGGGGGCCGGACCTACGAGCAGTACTTC. This translates into CAWSAGGRTYEQYF.

V and J are TRBV6-1 and TRBJ2-1; 9 bases align to TRBD2. The ends lost 2 bases at V and 8 bases at J; junction bases unmatched: 10. Looked up from germline, CDR1 is MNHNS and CDR2 is SASEGT. CDR3 length: 16 amino acids. CDR3 coding DNA: TGTGCCAGCAGTGAAAGGCCCGGGACTAGCTTTGATGAGCAGTTCTTC. Amino acids: CASSERPGTSFDEQFF.

V and J are TRBV11-2 and TRBJ1-3; tentative D call: TRBD1 (5 bases). V lost 3 bases and J lost 0, with 12 bases in between. Germline loops: CDR1 SGHAT, CDR2 FQNNGV. This CDR3 region has 16 residues. The CDR3 coding sequence is TGTGCCAGCAGCTTTCAGGGTCAGGCCTCTGGAAACACCATATATTTT. As protein: CASSFQGQASGNTIYF. The full variable domain, in which reference TRBV11-2 and TRBJ1-3 provide the parts outside the CDR3, is EAGVAQSPRYKIIEKRQSVAFWCNPISGHATLYWYQQILGQGPKLLIQFQNNGVVDDSQLPKDRFSAERLKGVDSTLKIQPAKLEDSAVYLCASSFQGQASGNTIYFGEGSWLTVV.

This chain connects TRBV15 to TRBJ1-4; 9 nucleotides match TRBD1. V shed 3 bases, J shed 4 bases, and the junction held 6 bases outside the gene matches. Germline CDR1 LNHNV, CDR2 YYDKDF (reference sequence). This CDR3 has 16 amino acids. CDR3 coding DNA: TGTGCCACCAGCAGTTGGACAGGGGCCAATAATGAAAAACTGTTTTTT. This codes for CATSSWTGANNEKLFF.

This clone has just a few counts. This chain uses TRBV28 with TRBJ2-3, with 10 bases fitting TRBD1. Unmatched junction bases numbered 9, after V lost 6 bases and J lost 6 bases. The length of the CDR3 is 15 residues. The germline V gene has CDR1 MDHEN and CDR2 SYDVKM. CDR3 in DNA: TGTGCCAGCAGATCACAGACAGGGGGCAGGGATACGCAGTATTTT. As protein: CASRSQTGGRDTQYF.

V and J are TRBV28 and TRBJ2-3; 11 bases line up with TRBD2. The junction had 14 bases not matched to a gene; V was cut back by 6 bases and J by 0 bases. The CDR3 runs to 19 residues. The germline V gene encodes CDR1 MDHEN and CDR2 SYDVKM. CDR3 amino acids: CASSPLTGTSGPSTDTQYF. The CDR3 DNA reads TGTGCCAGCAGCCCTCTAACCGGGACTAGCGGACCTAGCACAGATACGCAGTATTTT.